What follows is one T cell receptor (beta chain) and its context. This specimen belongs to a study of blood T cell repertoires in COVID-19. Looking at the study overall: Samples of COVID-19 (acute and convalescent) were obtained from the United States, Italy and Spain. PBMCs, B-cell-depleted T cells, or T cells were the source of the cDNA or gDNA that made up the material.

Original processing notes: Scientists estimated how many nucleated cells there were by amplifying reference gene primers. Sequenced by immunoSEQ multiplex PCR; TCRdb stores in-frame clones only, minus some. The V and J calls and clone size come from that table; D and trimming were worked out from the DNA. The sample carries just over 200,000 clones, about nine tenths recorded once. Germline-derived CDR1 and CDR2 are LNHDA and SQIVND (reference sequence). This CDR3 contains 15 residues. Trimming took 6 bases from V and 8 from J, leaving 22 bases between them. Sequencing was carried out using peripheral blood. This sequence originates from a man at least 80 years old with acute or convalescent COVID-19. V gene TRBV19 combines with J gene TRBJ1-2, with D hard to call. As DNA, the CDR3 is TGTGCCAGTAGGTACGAGCTGGGCCGTGACCACGGCTACACCTTC. Residues: CASRYELGRDHGYTF.